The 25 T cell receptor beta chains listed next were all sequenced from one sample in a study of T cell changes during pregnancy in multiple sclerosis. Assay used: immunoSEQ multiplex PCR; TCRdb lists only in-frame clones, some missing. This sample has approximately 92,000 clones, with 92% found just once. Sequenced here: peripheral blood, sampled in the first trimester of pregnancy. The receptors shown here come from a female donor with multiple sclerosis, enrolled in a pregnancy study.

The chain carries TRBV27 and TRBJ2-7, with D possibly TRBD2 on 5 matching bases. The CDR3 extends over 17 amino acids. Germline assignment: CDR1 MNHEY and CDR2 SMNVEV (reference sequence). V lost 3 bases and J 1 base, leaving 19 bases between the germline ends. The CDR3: CASSLALGATPSYEQYF. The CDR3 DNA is TGTGCCAGCAGTTTGGCCTTGGGAGCGACGCCATCCTACGAGCAGTACTTC.

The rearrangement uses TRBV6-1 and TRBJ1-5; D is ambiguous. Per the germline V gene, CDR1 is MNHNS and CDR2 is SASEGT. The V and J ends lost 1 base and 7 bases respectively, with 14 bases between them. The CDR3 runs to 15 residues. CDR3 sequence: CASSEEAGSGQPQHF. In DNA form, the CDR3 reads TGTGCCAGCAGTGAAGAAGCCGGGTCGGGGCAGCCCCAGCATTTT.

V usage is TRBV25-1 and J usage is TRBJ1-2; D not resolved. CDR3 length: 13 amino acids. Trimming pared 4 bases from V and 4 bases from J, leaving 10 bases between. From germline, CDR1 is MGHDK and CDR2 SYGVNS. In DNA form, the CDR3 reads TGTGCCAGCAGTGTTAGTTTGAGCTATGGCTACACCTTC. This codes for CASSVSLSYGYTF.

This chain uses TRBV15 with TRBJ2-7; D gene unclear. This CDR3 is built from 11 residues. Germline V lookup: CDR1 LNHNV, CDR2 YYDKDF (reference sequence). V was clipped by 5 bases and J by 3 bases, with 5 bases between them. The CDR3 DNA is TGTGCCACCAGCCCAGGCTACGAGCAGTACTTC. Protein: CATSPGYEQYF.

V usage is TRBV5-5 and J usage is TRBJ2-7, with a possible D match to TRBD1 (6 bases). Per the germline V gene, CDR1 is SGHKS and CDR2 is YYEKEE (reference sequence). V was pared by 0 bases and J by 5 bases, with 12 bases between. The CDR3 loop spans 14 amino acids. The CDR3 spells CASSLGLTGNEQYF. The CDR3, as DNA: TGTGCCAGCAGCTTGGGATTAACAGGGAACGAGCAGTACTTC. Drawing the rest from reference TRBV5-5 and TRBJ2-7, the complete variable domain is DAGVTQSPTHLIKTRGQQVTLRCSPISGHKSVSWYQQVLGQGPQFIFQYYEKEERGRGNFPDRFSARQFPNYSSELNVNALLLGDSALYLCASSLGLTGNEQYFGPGTRLTVT.

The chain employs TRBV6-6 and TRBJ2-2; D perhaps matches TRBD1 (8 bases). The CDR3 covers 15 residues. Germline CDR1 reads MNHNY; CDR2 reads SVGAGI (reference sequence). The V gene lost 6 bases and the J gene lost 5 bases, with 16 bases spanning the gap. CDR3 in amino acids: CASRLTGGGTGELFF. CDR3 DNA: TGTGCCAGCAGGCTTACAGGGGGAGGGACCGGGGAGCTGTTTTTT.

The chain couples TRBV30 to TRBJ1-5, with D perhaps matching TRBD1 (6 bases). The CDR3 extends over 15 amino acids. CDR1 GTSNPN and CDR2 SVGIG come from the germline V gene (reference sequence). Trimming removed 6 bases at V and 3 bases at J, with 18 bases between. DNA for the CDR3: TGTGCCTGCAAAGAGGACAGAACATTCAATCAGCCCCAGCATTTT. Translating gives CACKEDRTFNQPQHF.

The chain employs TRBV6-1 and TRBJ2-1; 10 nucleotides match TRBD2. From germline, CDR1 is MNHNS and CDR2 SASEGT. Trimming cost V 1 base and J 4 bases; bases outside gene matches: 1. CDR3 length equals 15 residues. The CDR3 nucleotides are TGTGCCAGCAGTGAAGTAGCGGGAGGTTACAATGAGCAGTTCTTC. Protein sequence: CASSEVAGGYNEQFF.

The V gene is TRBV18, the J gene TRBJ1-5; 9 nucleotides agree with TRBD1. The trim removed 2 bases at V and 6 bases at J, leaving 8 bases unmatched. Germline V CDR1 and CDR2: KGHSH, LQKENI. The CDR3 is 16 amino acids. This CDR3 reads CASSPETGGYAQPQHF. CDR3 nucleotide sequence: TGTGCCAGCTCACCAGAGACAGGGGGGTATGCTCAGCCCCAGCATTTT.

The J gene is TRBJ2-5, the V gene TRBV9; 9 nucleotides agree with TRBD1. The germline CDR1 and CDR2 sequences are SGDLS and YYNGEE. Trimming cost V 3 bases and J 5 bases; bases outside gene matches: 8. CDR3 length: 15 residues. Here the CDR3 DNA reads TGTGCCAGCAGCGCTCCTACAGGGGGCGGCGAGACCCAGTACTTC. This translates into CASSAPTGGGETQYF.

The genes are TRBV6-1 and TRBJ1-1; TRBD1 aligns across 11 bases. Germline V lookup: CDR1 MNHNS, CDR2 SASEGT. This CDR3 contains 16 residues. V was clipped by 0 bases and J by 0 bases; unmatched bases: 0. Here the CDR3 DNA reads TGTGCCAGCAGTGAAGCGGACAGGGGGCTGAACACTGAAGCTTTCTTT. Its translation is CASSEADRGLNTEAFF.

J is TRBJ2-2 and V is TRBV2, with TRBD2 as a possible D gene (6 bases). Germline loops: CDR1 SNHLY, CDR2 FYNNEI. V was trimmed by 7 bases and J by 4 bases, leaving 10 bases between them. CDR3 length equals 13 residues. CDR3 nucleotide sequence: TGTGCCAGCACGGCGGGACGCACCGGGGAGCTGTTTTTT. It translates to CASTAGRTGELFF.

The CDR3 region has the DNA TGCGCCAGCAATCCAGGGGGCTCAGGAAACACCATATATTTT. Encoded protein: CASNPGGSGNTIYF. The chain links TRBV10-2 to TRBJ1-3, with TRBD1 matching 8 bases. V gave up 7 bases and J gave up 4 bases; unmatched junction bases: 6. Germline V lookup: CDR1 WSHSY, CDR2 SAAADI. The CDR3 extends over 14 amino acids.

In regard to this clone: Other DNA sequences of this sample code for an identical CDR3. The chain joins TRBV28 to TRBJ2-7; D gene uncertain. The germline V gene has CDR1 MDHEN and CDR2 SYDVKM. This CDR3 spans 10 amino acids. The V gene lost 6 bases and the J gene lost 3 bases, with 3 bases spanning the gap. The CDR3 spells CASSRYEQYF. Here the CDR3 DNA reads TGTGCCAGCAGCCGCTACGAGCAGTACTTC.

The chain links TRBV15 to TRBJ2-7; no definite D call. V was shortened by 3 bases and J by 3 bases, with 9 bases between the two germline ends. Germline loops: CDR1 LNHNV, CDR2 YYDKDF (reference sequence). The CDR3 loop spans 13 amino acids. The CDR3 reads CATSRPNSYEQYF. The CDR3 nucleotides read TGTGCCACCAGCAGGCCTAACAGCTACGAGCAGTACTTC.

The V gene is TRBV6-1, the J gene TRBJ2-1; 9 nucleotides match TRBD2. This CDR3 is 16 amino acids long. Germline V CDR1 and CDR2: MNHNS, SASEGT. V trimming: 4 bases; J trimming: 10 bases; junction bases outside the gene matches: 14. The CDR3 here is CASSGTSGFGGEEQFF. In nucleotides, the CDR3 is TGTGCCAGCAGTGGTACTAGCGGGTTCGGGGGGGAAGAGCAGTTCTTC.

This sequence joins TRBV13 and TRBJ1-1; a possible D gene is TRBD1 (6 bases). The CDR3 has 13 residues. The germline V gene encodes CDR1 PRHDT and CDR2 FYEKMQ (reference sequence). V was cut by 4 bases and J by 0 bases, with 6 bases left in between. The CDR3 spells CASSWTVNTEAFF. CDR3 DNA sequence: TGTGCCAGCAGCTGGACAGTGAACACTGAAGCTTTCTTT. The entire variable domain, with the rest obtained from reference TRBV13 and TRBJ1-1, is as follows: AAGVIQSPRHLIKEKRETATLKCYPIPRHDTVYWYQQGPGQDPQFLISFYEKMQSDKGSIPDRFSAQQFSDYHSELNMSSLELGDSALYFCASSWTVNTEAFFGQGTRLTVV.

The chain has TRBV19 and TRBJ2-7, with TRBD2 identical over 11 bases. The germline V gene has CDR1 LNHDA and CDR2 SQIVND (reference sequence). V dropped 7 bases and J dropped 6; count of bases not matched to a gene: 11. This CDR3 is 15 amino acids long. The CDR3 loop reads CASKGSLAGGGEQYF. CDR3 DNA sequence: TGTGCCAGTAAAGGGTCCCTAGCGGGAGGAGGCGAGCAGTACTTC.

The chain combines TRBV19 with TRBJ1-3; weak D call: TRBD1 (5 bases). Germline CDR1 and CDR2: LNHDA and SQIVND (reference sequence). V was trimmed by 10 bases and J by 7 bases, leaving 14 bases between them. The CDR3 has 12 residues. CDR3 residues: CATRVGGNTIYF. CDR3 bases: TGTGCCACCCGAGTGGGGGGGAACACCATATATTTT.

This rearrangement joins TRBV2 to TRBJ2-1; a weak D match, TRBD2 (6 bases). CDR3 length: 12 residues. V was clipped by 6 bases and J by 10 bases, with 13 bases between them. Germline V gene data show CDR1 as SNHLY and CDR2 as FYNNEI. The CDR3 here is CASSGRGWEQFF. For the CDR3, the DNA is TGTGCCAGCAGCGGGAGAGGATGGGAGCAGTTCTTC.

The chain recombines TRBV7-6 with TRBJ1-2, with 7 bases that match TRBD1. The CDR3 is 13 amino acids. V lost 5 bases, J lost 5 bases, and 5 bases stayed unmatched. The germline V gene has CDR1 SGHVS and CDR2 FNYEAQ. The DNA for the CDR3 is TGTGCCAGCAGCCAGGGACAGATTTATGGCTACACCTTC. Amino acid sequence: CASSQGQIYGYTF.

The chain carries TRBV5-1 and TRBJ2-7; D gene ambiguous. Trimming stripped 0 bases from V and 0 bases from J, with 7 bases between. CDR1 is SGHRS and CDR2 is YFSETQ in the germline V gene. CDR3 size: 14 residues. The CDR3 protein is CASSLGSNSYEQYF. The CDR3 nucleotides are TGCGCCAGCAGCTTGGGCTCTAACTCCTACGAGCAGTACTTC.

The DNA of the CDR3 is TGCGCCAGCAGCCTAATACTAGCGGTGGATGGGTACGAGCAGTACTTC. Translated: CASSLILAVDGYEQYF. V is TRBV4-1 and J is TRBJ2-7, with 8 nucleotides matching TRBD2. The CDR3 loop spans 16 amino acids. Germline lookup yields CDR1 MGHRA and CDR2 YSYEKL. J gave up 4 bases and V 4 bases, and 12 bases lay outside the gene matches.

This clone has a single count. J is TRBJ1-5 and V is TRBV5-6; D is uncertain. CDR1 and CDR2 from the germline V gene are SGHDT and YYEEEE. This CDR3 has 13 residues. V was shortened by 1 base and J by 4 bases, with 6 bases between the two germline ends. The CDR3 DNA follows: TGTGCCAGCAGCTTGACAGCTAATCAGCCCCAGCATTTT. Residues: CASSLTANQPQHF.

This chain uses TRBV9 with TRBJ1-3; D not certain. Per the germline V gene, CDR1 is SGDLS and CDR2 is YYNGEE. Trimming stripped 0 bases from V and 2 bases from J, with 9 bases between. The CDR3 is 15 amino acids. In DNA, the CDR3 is TGTGCCAGCAGCGTAGATGGAGGGCCTGGAAACACCATATATTTT. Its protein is CASSVDGGPGNTIYF.